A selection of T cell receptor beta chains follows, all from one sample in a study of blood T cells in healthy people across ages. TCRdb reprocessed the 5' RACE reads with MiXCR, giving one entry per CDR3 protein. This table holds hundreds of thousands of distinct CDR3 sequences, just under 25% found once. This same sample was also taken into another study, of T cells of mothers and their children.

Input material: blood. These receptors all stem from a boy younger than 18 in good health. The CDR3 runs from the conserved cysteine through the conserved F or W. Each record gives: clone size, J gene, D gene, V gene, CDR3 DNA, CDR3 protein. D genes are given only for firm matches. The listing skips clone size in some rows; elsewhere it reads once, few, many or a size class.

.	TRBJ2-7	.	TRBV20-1	TGCAGTGCTAGTCCCCCTTATCGGGCAGCGTCGGGCTACGAGCAGTACTTC	CSASPPYRAASGYEQYF
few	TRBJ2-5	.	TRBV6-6	TGTGCCAGCAGTTACTCGAAGGGGGATGAGACCCAGTACTTC	CASSYSKGDETQYF
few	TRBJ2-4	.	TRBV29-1	TGCAGCGGGGGAAGTGGCCCCAAAAACATTCAGTACTTC	CSGGSGPKNIQYF
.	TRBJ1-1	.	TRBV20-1	TGCAGTGCTAGAGAGGGGGTGACTGAAGCTTTCTTT	CSAREGVTEAFF
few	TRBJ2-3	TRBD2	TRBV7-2	TGTGCCAGCAGCTTAGTTAGCGGGACAGATACGCAGTATTTT	CASSLVSGTDTQYF
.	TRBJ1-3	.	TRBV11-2	TGTGCCAGCAGAACGACCCGGGCCGGAAACACCATATATTTT	CASRTTRAGNTIYF
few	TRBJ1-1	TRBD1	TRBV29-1	TGCAGCGGAGAAGGGGGCCCGGAGAACACTGAAGCTTTCTTT	CSGEGGPENTEAFF
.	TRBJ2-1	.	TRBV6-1	TGTGCCAGCAGTGGGCACAATGAGCAGTTCTTC	CASSGHNEQFF
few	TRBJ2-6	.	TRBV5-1	TGCGCCAGCAGCTTAACGGTATCTGGGGCCACCGTCCTGACTTTC	CASSLTVSGATVLTF
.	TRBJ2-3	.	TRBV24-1	TGTGCCACCACGGGTTATAGCACAGATACGCAGTATTTT	CATTGYSTDTQYF
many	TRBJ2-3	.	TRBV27	TGTGCCAGCAGTTTTGGAGGGGCAGATACGCAGTATTTT	CASSFGGADTQYF
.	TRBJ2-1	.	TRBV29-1	TGCAGCGTCGTGGGGGGCGCCTTCTCCTACAATGAGCAGTTCTTC	CSVVGGAFSYNEQFF
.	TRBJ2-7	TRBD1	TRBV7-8	TGTGCCAGCAGCCCGGGACAGACTACCTACGAGCAGTACTTC	CASSPGQTTYEQYF
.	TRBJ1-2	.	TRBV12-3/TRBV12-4	TGTGCCAGCAGTCCCGGGCCATTCTATGGCTACACCTTC	CASSPGPFYGYTF
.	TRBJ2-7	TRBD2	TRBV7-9	TGTGCCAGCAGCTCTACTGTGATCGGGACTAGCGGGTCGTACGAGCAGTACTTC	CASSSTVIGTSGSYEQYF
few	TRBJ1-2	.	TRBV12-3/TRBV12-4	TGTGCCAGCAGAGCGACAGAGTATGGCTACACCTTC	CASRATEYGYTF
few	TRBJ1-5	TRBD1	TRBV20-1	TGCAGTGCTGGGGCAGGGGGCTATAGCAATCAGCCCCAGCATTTT	CSAGAGGYSNQPQHF
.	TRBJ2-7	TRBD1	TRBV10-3	TGTGCCATCAGTGAGAACCCGGGACAGGGTTACGAGCAGTACTTC	CAISENPGQGYEQYF
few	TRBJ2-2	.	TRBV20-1	TGCAGTGCTCTACAAGGACCGGATAGGGCCGGGGAGCTGTTTTTT	CSALQGPDRAGELFF
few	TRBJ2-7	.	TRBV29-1	TGCAGCGTTGCAGAGACTATCTCCTACGAGCAGTACTTC	CSVAETISYEQYF
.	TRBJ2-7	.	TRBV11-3	TGTGCCAGCAGCCCTCAACCCTTCGAGTTGCAATCCTCCTACGAGCAGTACTTC	CASSPQPFELQSSYEQYF
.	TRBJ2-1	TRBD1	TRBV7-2	TGTGCCAGCAGCTCAAGAGGGGGCCCAGGGGGCGGGTACAATGAGCAGTTCTTC	CASSSRGGPGGGYNEQFF